This T cell receptor (beta chain) was sequenced in a study of T-cell memory formation after mild COVID-19. The study, taken as a whole, reports: Later expanders leaned CD4+, whereas clones that contracted between day 15 and 85 were balanced CD4/CD8.

This clonotype was recorded many times. Its antigen is as yet unknown. TCRdb processed the 5' RACE reads anew with MiXCR; each CDR3 protein has one entry. The sample includes under 300,000 distinct CDR3 sequences, around 15% of them seen just once. Per the germline V gene, CDR1 is DFQATT and CDR2 is SNEGSKA (reference sequence). V was pared by 2 bases and J by 2 bases, with 18 bases between. The CDR3 sequence is 16 residues long. The clonotype originates from a man younger than 30 who had mild COVID-19 (a few samples of this study predate the infection). Cell type and time point are not known. The material sequenced was PBMCs or a T cell subset sorted from them (not recorded which). V usage is TRBV20-1 and J usage is TRBJ1-1, with TRBD1 as a possible D gene (5 bases). The CDR3 reads CSARLPLTDLNTEAFF. The CDR3 region has the DNA TGCAGTGCTAGACTCCCCTTGACAGATCTCAACACTGAAGCTTTCTTT.